The rows below give T cell receptor beta chains drawn from one sample of a study of blood T cell repertoires in COVID-19. Assay: immunoSEQ multiplex PCR; the TCRdb copy retains only in-frame clones and omits some. There are around 130,000 clones in the sample; around 80% occur only once, and roughly 1.7% lies in the top ten. The sequenced sample consisted of PBMCs or T cells enriched from blood (not recorded which). Receptor source: a woman under 30 who had been exposed to COVID-19. The CDR3 runs from the conserved cysteine through the conserved F or W. D genes are given only for firm matches. Rows may omit the clone size; those that give it use once, few, many or a size class.

CDR3aa,CDR3nt,len,d_gene,abundance,v_gene,j_gene
CASRTQVPNTEAFF,TGTGCCAGCAGAACCCAGGTCCCGAACACTGAAGCTTTCTTT,14,.,.,TRBV6-5,TRBJ1-1
CASSSTGGANYGYTF,TGCGCCAGCAGCTCGACAGGGGGCGCGAACTATGGCTACACCTTC,15,TRBD1,.,TRBV5-1,TRBJ1-2
CASSYSTGLATEAFF,TGTGCCAGCAGTTACTCTACAGGGTTAGCAACTGAAGCTTTCTTT,15,.,.,TRBV6-5,TRBJ1-1
CASSTDRNSQPQHF,TGTGCCAGCAGCACTGACAGGAATTCTCAGCCCCAGCATTTT,14,.,.,TRBV2,TRBJ1-5
CASSKQTSGSYEQYF,TGTGCCAGCAGTAAACAGACTAGCGGGAGCTACGAGCAGTACTTC,15,TRBD2,few,TRBV28,TRBJ2-7
CASSPRTGWSTEAFF,TGTGCCAGTAGTCCTCGGACAGGGTGGTCCACTGAAGCTTTCTTT,15,TRBD1,.,TRBV19,TRBJ1-1
CASSPGTSGRSYNEQFF,TGTGCCAGCTCACCTGGGACTAGCGGTCGCTCCTACAATGAGCAGTTCTTC,17,TRBD2,.,TRBV18,TRBJ2-1
CASSVRTSAYNEQFF,TGTGCCAGCAGCGTAAGGACTAGCGCCTACAATGAGCAGTTCTTC,15,TRBD2,.,TRBV7-9,TRBJ2-1
CASRPDRNEKLFF,TGTGCCAGCAGACCCGACAGAAATGAAAAACTGTTTTTT,13,.,.,TRBV12-3/TRBV12-4,TRBJ1-4
CATSRGSSGRSYEQYF,TGTGCCACCAGCAGAGGGTCTAGCGGGAGATCCTACGAGCAGTACTTC,16,TRBD2,.,TRBV15,TRBJ2-7
CATSDYGPRDDTQYF,TGTGCCACCAGTGATTATGGGCCTCGCGATGATACGCAGTATTTT,15,.,few,TRBV24-1,TRBJ2-3
CASSLGPAGYTDTQYF,TGTGCCAGCAGCTTAGGGCCAGCGGGATACACAGATACGCAGTATTTT,16,TRBD2,few,TRBV5-6,TRBJ2-3
CASSSLKGDLAKNIQYF,TGTGCCAGCAGCTCCTTAAAAGGGGATCTAGCCAAAAACATTCAGTACTTC,17,.,.,TRBV7-9,TRBJ2-4
CASSLGQRPSYGYTF,TGTGCCAGCAGCTTAGGTCAGAGGCCCTCCTATGGCTACACCTTC,15,.,.,TRBV7-8,TRBJ1-2
CASRPRDRGYGYTF,TGTGCCAGCAGGCCTAGGGACAGGGGATATGGCTACACCTTC,14,TRBD1,.,TRBV2,TRBJ1-2
CASSSRTSGTDTQYF,TGTGCCAGCAGCTCACGGACTAGCGGCACAGATACGCAGTATTTT,15,TRBD2,.,TRBV7-6,TRBJ2-3
CASTPAGADYEQYF,TGTGCCAGCACCCCCGCGGGGGCGGACTACGAGCAGTACTTC,14,.,once,TRBV6-4,TRBJ2-7
CATSDWAGVGEQFF,TGTGCCACCAGTGATTGGGCGGGAGTGGGTGAGCAGTTCTTC,14,TRBD2,.,TRBV24-1,TRBJ2-1
CAISVIPDGVGDEQFF,TGTGCCATCAGTGTAATACCCGACGGGGTTGGGGATGAGCAGTTCTTC,16,.,.,TRBV10-3,TRBJ2-1
CASRSPATPNTEAFF,TGTGCCAGCCGGTCCCCCGCCACCCCGAACACTGAAGCTTTCTTT,15,.,.,TRBV7-9,TRBJ1-1
CASSLSGRPGELFF,TGTGCCAGCAGCCTTAGCGGGAGGCCCGGGGAGCTGTTTTTT,14,TRBD2,.,TRBV5-8,TRBJ2-2
CATARRWTVVSGELFF,TGTGCCACCGCCCGTCGATGGACAGTTGTATCTGGGGAGCTGTTTTTT,16,.,.,TRBV28,TRBJ2-2
CASSPLAENTGELFF,TGTGCCAGCAGTCCGCTAGCGGAGAACACCGGGGAGCTGTTTTTT,15,TRBD2,.,TRBV27,TRBJ2-2
CASSLVGGNSYEQYF,TGTGCCAGCAGCTTAGTTGGCGGAAACTCCTACGAGCAGTACTTC,15,.,.,TRBV7-2,TRBJ2-7
CAWGTGGGETQYF,TGTGCCTGGGGGACAGGGGGCGGGGAGACCCAGTACTTC,13,TRBD1,.,TRBV30,TRBJ2-5
CATSRRRQGGNEQFF,TGTGCCACCAGCAGACGCCGACAGGGGGGGAATGAGCAGTTCTTC,15,TRBD1,.,TRBV15,TRBJ2-1
CAISPRGYGYTF,TGTGCCATCAGCCCTCGGGGATATGGCTACACCTTC,12,.,.,TRBV10-3,TRBJ1-2
CASRPGSPLHF,TGTGCCAGCAGACCCGGTTCACCCCTCCACTTT,11,.,.,TRBV28,TRBJ1-6
CASKGARQGNQPQHF,TGTGCCAGTAAAGGGGCACGACAGGGGAATCAGCCCCAGCATTTT,15,TRBD1,.,TRBV19,TRBJ1-5
CAWSASGYEQYF,TGTGCCTGGAGTGCGTCAGGGTACGAGCAGTACTTC,12,.,few,TRBV30,TRBJ2-7
CASSSYNEQFF,TGTGCCAGCAGTTCTTACAATGAGCAGTTCTTC,11,.,few,TRBV28,TRBJ2-1
CILGPAGRDTQYF,TGCATCTTGGGCCCAGCGGGCAGGGATACGCAGTATTTT,13,.,.,TRBV1,TRBJ2-3
CASSQEGTSGRLTYEQYF,TGCGCCAGCAGCCAAGAGGGGACTAGCGGGAGGCTTACCTACGAGCAGTACTTC,18,TRBD2,.,TRBV4-3,TRBJ2-7
CASHGVGQPQHF,TGTGCCAGCCACGGTGTCGGTCAGCCCCAGCATTTT,12,.,.,TRBV5-6,TRBJ1-5
CATEKDSKQFF,TGTGCCACCGAAAAGGACAGTAAGCAGTTCTTC,11,.,few,TRBV24-1,TRBJ2-1
CASSKLQDLDEQYF,TGTGCCAGCAGCAAACTACAGGACCTCGACGAGCAGTACTTC,14,.,.,TRBV11-2,TRBJ2-7
CASTGTGEEKLFF,TGTGCCAGCACGGGGACAGGGGAGGAAAAACTGTTTTTT,13,TRBD1,.,TRBV27,TRBJ1-4
CAWSFLLNSGNTIYF,TGTGCCTGGAGTTTTCTACTGAACTCTGGAAACACCATATATTTT,15,.,.,TRBV30,TRBJ1-3
CASSVAAGGVETQYF,TGTGCCAGCAGCGTAGCAGCAGGGGGCGTGGAGACCCAGTACTTC,15,TRBD1,.,TRBV9,TRBJ2-5
CASSLRSRDSYYNEQFF,TGCGCCAGCAGCTTGAGGAGCCGGGACTCCTACTACAATGAGCAGTTCTTC,17,.,.,TRBV5-1,TRBJ2-1
CASSLEGTILFNEQFF,TGTGCCAGCAGCTTGGAAGGGACTATCCTTTTCAATGAGCAGTTCTTC,16,TRBD2,.,TRBV5-6,TRBJ2-1
CASSSLDWYNEQFF,TGCGCCAGCAGCTCGCTCGACTGGTACAATGAGCAGTTCTTC,14,.,.,TRBV5-1,TRBJ2-1
CASSSTYSFSGNTIYF,TGTGCCAGCAGCTCGACTTATAGCTTCTCTGGAAACACCATATATTTT,16,.,.,TRBV7-9,TRBJ1-3
CAWDRSGNTIYF,TGTGCCTGGGACAGGTCTGGAAACACCATATATTTT,12,.,.,TRBV30,TRBJ1-3
CASSSPAGGGETQYF,TGTGCCAGCAGCTCCCCGGCGGGGGGCGGAGAGACCCAGTACTTC,15,TRBD2,.,TRBV7-9,TRBJ2-5
CASSRGYRNTEAFF,TGTGCCAGCAGCCGAGGCTATCGGAACACTGAAGCTTTCTTT,14,.,.,TRBV14,TRBJ1-1
CASSDASGRETQYF,TGTGCCAGTAGTGACGCTAGCGGGAGGGAGACCCAGTACTTC,14,TRBD2,.,TRBV19,TRBJ2-5
CASRTGRDTEAFF,TGTGCCAGCAGGACAGGGCGGGACACTGAAGCTTTCTTT,13,TRBD1,once,TRBV6-5,TRBJ1-1
CASSLLAGGAYEQYF,TGTGCCAGCAGCTTACTCGCGGGAGGGGCCTACGAGCAGTACTTC,15,TRBD2,few,TRBV7-2,TRBJ2-7
CASSLDDSQYF,TGTGCCAGCAGCTTGGACGACTCCCAGTACTTC,11,.,.,TRBV5-6,TRBJ2-5
CATSRNSPISEGLHEQFF,TGTGCCACCAGCAGAAATAGCCCTATTAGTGAAGGTCTTCATGAGCAGTTCTTC,18,.,once,TRBV15,TRBJ2-1
CASSPAGVDEQYF,TGTGCCAGCTCACCGGCAGGGGTAGACGAGCAGTACTTC,13,.,.,TRBV18,TRBJ2-7
CAISESTSRTGELFF,TGTGCCATCAGTGAGTCAACTAGTCGAACCGGGGAGCTGTTTTTT,15,.,.,TRBV10-3,TRBJ2-2
CASSHTGGENYGYTF,TGTGCCAGCAGCCACACAGGAGGGGAGAACTATGGCTACACCTTC,15,.,once,TRBV9,TRBJ1-2